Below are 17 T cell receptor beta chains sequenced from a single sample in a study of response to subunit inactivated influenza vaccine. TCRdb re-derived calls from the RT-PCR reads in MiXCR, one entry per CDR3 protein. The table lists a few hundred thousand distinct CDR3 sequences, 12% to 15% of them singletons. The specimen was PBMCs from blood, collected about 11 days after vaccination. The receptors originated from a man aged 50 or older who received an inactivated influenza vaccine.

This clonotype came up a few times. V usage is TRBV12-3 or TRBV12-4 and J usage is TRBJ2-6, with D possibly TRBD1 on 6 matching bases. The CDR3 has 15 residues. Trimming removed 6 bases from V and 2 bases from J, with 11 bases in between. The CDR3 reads CASRLQGTGANVLTF. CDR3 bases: TGTGCCAGCAGGCTCCAGGGGACTGGGGCCAACGTCCTGACTTTC.

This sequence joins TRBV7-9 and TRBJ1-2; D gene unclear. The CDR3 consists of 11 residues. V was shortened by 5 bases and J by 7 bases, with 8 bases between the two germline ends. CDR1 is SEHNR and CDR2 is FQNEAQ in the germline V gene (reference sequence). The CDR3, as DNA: TGTGCCAGCAGCCGCGAAATTGGCTACACCTTC. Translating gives CASSREIGYTF.

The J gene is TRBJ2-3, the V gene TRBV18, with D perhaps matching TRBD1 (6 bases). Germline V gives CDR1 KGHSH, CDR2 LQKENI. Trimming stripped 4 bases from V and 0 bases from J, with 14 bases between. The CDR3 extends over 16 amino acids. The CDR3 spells CASSHGTGTSTDTQYF. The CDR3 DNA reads TGTGCCAGCTCACATGGCACAGGGACCAGCACAGATACGCAGTATTTT.

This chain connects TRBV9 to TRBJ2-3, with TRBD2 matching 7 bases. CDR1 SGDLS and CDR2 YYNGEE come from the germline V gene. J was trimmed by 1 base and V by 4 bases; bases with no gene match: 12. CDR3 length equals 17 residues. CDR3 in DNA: TGTGCCAGCAGCTCCCGCCTAGCGGAACTACGCACAGATACGCAGTATTTT. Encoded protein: CASSSRLAELRTDTQYF.

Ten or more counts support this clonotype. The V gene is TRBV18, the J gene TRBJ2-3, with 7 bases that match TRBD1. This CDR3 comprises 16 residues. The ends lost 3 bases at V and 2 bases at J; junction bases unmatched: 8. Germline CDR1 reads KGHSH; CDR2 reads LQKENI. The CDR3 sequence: CASSPRQGSITDTQYF. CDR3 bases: TGTGCCAGCTCACCTCGACAGGGCTCCATCACAGATACGCAGTATTTT.

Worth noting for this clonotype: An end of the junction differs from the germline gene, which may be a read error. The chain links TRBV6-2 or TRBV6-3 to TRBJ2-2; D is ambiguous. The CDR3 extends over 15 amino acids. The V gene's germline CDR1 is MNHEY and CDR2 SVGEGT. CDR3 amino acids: CASSRLRVVTAELFF. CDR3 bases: TGTGCCAGCAGTCGCCTTCGGGTCGTCACCGCGGAGCTGTTTTTT.

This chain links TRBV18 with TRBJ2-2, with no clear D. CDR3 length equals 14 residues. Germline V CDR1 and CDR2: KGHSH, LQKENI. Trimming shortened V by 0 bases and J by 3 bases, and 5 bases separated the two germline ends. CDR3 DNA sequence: TGTGCCAGCTCACCACCGGCTTACACCGGGGAGCTGTTTTTT. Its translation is CASSPPAYTGELFF.

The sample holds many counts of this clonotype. Written as DNA, the CDR3 is TGCAGTGCTAGGAATCCTTATACAGGGCGGAACGAGCAGTACTTC. Translating gives CSARNPYTGRNEQYF. The chain uses TRBV20-1 and TRBJ2-7; D might be TRBD1 (6 bases). The ends were cut back, 3 bases at V and 5 bases at J, with 20 bases in the middle. From germline, CDR1 is DFQATT and CDR2 SNEGSKA (reference sequence). CDR3 length: 15 residues.

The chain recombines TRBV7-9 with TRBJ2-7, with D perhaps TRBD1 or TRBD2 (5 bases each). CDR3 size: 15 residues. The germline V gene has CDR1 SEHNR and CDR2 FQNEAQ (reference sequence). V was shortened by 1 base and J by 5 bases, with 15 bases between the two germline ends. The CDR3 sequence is CASSLGGTPKNEQYF. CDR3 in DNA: TGTGCCAGCAGCTTAGGAGGGACCCCCAAGAACGAGCAGTACTTC.

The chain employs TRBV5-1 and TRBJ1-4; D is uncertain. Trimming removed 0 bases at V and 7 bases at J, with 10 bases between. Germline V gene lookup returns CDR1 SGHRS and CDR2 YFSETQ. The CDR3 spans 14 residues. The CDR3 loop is CASSLGARSEKLFF. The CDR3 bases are TGCGCCAGCAGCTTGGGCGCACGGAGTGAAAAACTGTTTTTT.

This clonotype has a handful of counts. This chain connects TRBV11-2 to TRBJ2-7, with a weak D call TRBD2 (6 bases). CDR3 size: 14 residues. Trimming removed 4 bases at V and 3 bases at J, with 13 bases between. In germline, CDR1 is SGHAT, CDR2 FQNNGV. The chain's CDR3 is CASSSLAEGYEQYF. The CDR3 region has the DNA TGTGCCAGCAGCTCCTTAGCGGAGGGCTACGAGCAGTACTTC.

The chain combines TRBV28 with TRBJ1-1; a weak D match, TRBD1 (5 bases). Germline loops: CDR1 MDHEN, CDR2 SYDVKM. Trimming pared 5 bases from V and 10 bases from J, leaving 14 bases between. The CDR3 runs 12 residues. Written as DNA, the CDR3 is TGTGCCAGCAGTCGCCCCAGGGTCGGAGCTTTCTTT. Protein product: CASSRPRVGAFF.

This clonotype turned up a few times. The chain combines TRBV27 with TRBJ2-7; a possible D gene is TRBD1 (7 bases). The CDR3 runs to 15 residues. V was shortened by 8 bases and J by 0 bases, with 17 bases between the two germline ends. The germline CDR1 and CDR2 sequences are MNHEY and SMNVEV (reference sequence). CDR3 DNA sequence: TGTGCCAGCGGCAAAGCAGGGGGAGGCTCCTACGAGCAGTACTTC. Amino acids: CASGKAGGGSYEQYF.

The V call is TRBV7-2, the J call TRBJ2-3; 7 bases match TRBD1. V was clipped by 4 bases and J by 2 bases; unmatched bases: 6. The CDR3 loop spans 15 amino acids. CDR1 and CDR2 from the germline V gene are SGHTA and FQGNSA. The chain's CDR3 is CASSSTTGTTDTQYF. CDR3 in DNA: TGTGCCAGCAGCTCCACGACAGGGACCACAGATACGCAGTATTTT.

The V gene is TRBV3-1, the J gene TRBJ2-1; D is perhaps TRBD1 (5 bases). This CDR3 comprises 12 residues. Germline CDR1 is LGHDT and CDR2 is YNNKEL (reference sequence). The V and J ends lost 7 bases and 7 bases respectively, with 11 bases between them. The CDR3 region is CASTARGNEQFF. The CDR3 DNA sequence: TGTGCCAGCACCGCAAGGGGTAATGAGCAGTTCTTC.

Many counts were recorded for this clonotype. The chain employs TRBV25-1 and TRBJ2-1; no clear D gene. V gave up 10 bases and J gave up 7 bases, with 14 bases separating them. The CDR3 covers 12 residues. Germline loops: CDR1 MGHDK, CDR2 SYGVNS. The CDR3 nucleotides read TGTGCCACCTCCTATTACCGAAATGAGCAGTTCTTC. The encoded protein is CATSYYRNEQFF.

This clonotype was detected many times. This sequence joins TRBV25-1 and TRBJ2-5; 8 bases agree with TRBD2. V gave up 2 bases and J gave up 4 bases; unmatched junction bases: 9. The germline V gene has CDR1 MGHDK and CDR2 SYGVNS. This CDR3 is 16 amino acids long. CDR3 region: CASSERSLAGAETQYF. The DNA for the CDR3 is TGTGCCAGCAGTGAACGTAGTCTAGCGGGTGCAGAGACCCAGTACTTC.